Listed below are T cell receptor beta chains from one sample, sequenced in a study of human T cells and chemical hapten exposure. Each CDR3 protein is one row after TCRdb ran MiXCR on the RACE reads. The sample comprises around 350,000 distinct CDR3 sequences, approximately 5.8% of which are singletons, and approximately 8.2% rests with the top ten. The material sequenced was whole blood, taken in connection with sensitization to the hapten diphenylcyclopropenone (DPC). The origin of the receptors is a woman under 30 with alopecia areata. Some clones in this sample may be carry-over from other donors' samples. The conserved cysteine and the conserved F or W are not part of the CDR3 here. Fields, in order: V gene, D gene, J gene, CDR3 protein. D genes are given only for firm matches.

>TRBV29-1|.|TRBJ1-1
SVLPGLPITEAF
>TRBV6-5|.|TRBJ1-1
ASSYSRTKGFTEAF
>TRBV6-2/TRBV6-3|.|TRBJ1-2
ASSYTTYGYT
>TRBV29-1|.|TRBJ1-5
SVSDRSNQPQH
>TRBV6-2/TRBV6-3|TRBD2|TRBJ2-5
ASSYLAGGSETQY
>TRBV29-1|.|TRBJ1-2
SVAGEGDYGYT
>TRBV7-2|.|TRBJ2-6
ASSLRTLSGANVLT
>TRBV4-3|.|TRBJ1-2
ASSPTGSGNYGYT
>TRBV10-3|TRBD2|TRBJ2-3
AISERPSGDTDTQY
>TRBV6-5|TRBD1|TRBJ1-1
ASSSGQAYTEAF
>TRBV7-2|.|TRBJ1-6
ASSPVSYGIHPSDGPLH
>TRBV28|.|TRBJ1-2
ASSLRNSAIYGYT
>TRBV6-5|TRBD1|TRBJ2-7
ASSRRTGGWREQY
>TRBV10-3|.|TRBJ1-1
AISETGRDTEAF
>TRBV18|.|TRBJ1-6
ASSQGRGSNSPLH
>TRBV25-1|.|TRBJ1-5
ASQGYNQPQH
>TRBV29-1|.|TRBJ2-2
SVQGRRAGTTLF
>TRBV12-3/TRBV12-4|.|TRBJ2-2
ASSPMWAGELF
>TRBV29-1|.|TRBJ1-6
SVSWGPPSNSPLH
>TRBV5-1|.|TRBJ2-1
ASSLFHEQF
>TRBV3-1|.|TRBJ2-3
ASSGLTSSSTDTQY
>TRBV20-1|TRBD2|TRBJ2-1
SARGGLAASYNEQF
>TRBV5-5|.|TRBJ1-4
ASSLEGRGEKLF
>TRBV2|.|TRBJ1-2
ASSETLRNYGYT
>TRBV2|.|TRBJ1-3
ASSAADSGNTIY
>TRBV20-1|TRBD1|TRBJ1-5
SASRQGDQPQH
>TRBV5-1|.|TRBJ1-2
ASSFTGLSRDYGYT
>TRBV7-8|.|TRBJ2-1
ASSPQRSNEQF
>TRBV29-1|TRBD2|TRBJ2-3
SVIRSSGASTDTQY
>TRBV5-1|.|TRBJ2-7
ASSLGQDFDEQY
>TRBV6-6|.|TRBJ1-6
ASSSRTAPLH
>TRBV29-1|TRBD1|TRBJ2-7
SVVRTGDYYEQY
>TRBV6-5|.|TRBJ2-3
ASKRSGAVDTQY
>TRBV3-1|TRBD2|TRBJ2-2
ASSRPGLASTGELF
>TRBV2|.|TRBJ2-7
ASSPVSYEQY
>TRBV9|.|TRBJ2-7
ASSVGDSTTYEQY
>TRBV3-1|TRBD1|TRBJ1-2
ASSSAGGDYT
>TRBV19|TRBD1|TRBJ2-7
ASSIYRGQGYEQY
>TRBV19|TRBD1|TRBJ2-2
ASRPTRDRGNTGELF
>TRBV7-9|.|TRBJ2-7
ASSSPKKTYEQY
>TRBV12-3/TRBV12-4|.|TRBJ2-3
ASSSEDTDTQY
>TRBV12-3/TRBV12-4|TRBD2|TRBJ2-5
ASSSAGTST
>TRBV12-3/TRBV12-4|TRBD1|TRBJ1-2
ASRSGTGDSPYGYT
>TRBV7-2|.|TRBJ1-4
ASSFQSTNEKLF
>TRBV20-1|TRBD2|TRBJ2-3
SARDILAGSTDTQY
>TRBV28|.|TRBJ1-5
ASSPFDQPQH
>TRBV4-3|.|TRBJ1-6
ASSPNGDYNSPLH
>TRBV29-1|.|TRBJ2-2
SAPKGPGELF
>TRBV6-5|TRBD1|TRBJ1-3
ASSWTGGDTIY
>TRBV7-9|TRBD1|TRBJ1-2
ASSLRQGSDGYT
>TRBV6-5|TRBD1|TRBJ2-7
ATSRDSTEQY
>TRBV5-1|.|TRBJ1-4
ASSRGAGRGEKLF
>TRBV20-1|.|TRBJ1-6
SAREAGKNSPLH
>TRBV6-5|TRBD2|TRBJ2-3
ASSFIGEGDTQY
>TRBV7-2|.|TRBJ2-3
ASSRRGPFYVGNTDTQY